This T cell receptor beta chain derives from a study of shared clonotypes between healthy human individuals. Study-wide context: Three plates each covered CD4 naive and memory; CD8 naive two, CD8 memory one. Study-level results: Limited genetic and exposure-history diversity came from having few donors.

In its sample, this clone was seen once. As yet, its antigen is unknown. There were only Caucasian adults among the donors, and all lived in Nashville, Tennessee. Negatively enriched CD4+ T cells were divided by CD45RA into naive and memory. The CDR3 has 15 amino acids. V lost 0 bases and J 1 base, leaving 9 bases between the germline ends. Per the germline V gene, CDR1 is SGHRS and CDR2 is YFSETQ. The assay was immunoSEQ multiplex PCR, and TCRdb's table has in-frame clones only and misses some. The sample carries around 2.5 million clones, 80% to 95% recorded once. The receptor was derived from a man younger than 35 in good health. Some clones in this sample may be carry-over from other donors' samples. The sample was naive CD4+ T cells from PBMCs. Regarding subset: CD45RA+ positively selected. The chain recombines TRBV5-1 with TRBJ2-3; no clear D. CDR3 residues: CASSLDPHRTDTQYF. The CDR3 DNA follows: TGCGCCAGCAGCTTGGACCCGCATCGCACAGATACGCAGTATTTT.